This T cell receptor beta chain was documented in a study of shared clonotypes between healthy human individuals. Only in-frame clones appear in the TCRdb table, and some are missing; sequencing was by immunoSEQ multiplex PCR. Of 190,000 or so clones listed, approximately 61% are singletons. Study-level results: Estimated richness was generally greater in naive than memory subsets.

V was trimmed by 0 bases and J by 5 bases, leaving 13 bases between them. Germline V gene lookup returns CDR1 LGHNA and CDR2 YSLEER. This CDR3 has 15 amino acids. CD4+ cell separation produced CD45RA+ naive and CD45RA-negative memory subsets. Regarding this clone: Its cognate antigen is unknown.

The chain carries TRBV4-3 and TRBJ2-5, with D perhaps matching TRBD2 (6 bases). Material for sequencing was memory CD4+ T cells sorted from blood. Subset noted: CD45RA-negative fraction. The TCR comes from a man between 25 and 39 years old in good health. Here the CDR3 reads CASSQDLGGGETQYF. Here the CDR3 DNA reads TGCGCCAGCAGCCAAGATCTGGGGGGAGGCGAGACCCAGTACTTC.